These 25 T cell receptor beta chains originate from one sample sequenced in a study of OX40 agonist ivuxolimab in advanced cancers. The library came from the immunoSEQ multiplex PCR assay. The table was pulled from immuneACCESS by TCRdb, which kept in-frame rearrangements only. Such tables lose some clones; where checked, under half of the loss comes from unresolved V genes, and the rest has no known cause. Recorded for this sample are about 75,000 clones; 70% to 90% of them occurred a single time. The ten largest account for approximately 8% of the sample. Sequencing used CD4+ or CD8+ T cells sorted from blood, obtained in a trial of the OX40 agonist ivuxolimab. These receptors all stem from an adult with an advanced solid tumor such as melanoma, head and neck, liver or kidney cancer.

The V gene is TRBV5-1, the J gene TRBJ1-1; the D is unclear. Deletions cut 5 bases from V and 5 bases from J, with 13 bases between. The CDR3 contains 13 residues. Germline V gene data show CDR1 as SGHRS and CDR2 as YFSETQ. The CDR3 coding sequence is TGCGCCAGCAGGGTGACGCCGGATACTGAAGCTTTCTTT. This translates into CASRVTPDTEAFF.

The V and J genes are TRBV7-9 and TRBJ2-5; TRBD2 agrees at 8 bases. Losses at the gene ends were 4 bases for V and 5 bases for J; bases not matched to a gene: 6. The CDR3 loop spans 14 amino acids. In germline, CDR1 is SEHNR, CDR2 FQNEAQ (reference sequence). The CDR3 nucleotides are TGTGCCAGCAGCTCGGGACTAGGAGGGGAGACCCAGTACTTC. Translation gives CASSSGLGGETQYF.

The V call is TRBV6-5, the J call TRBJ2-1, with TRBD2 as a possible D gene (5 bases). The CDR3 spans 12 residues. In germline, CDR1 is MNHEY, CDR2 SVGAGI. The V end lost 2 bases, the J end lost 10 bases, and 9 bases lay between the germline ends. The CDR3 DNA reads TGTGCCAGCAGTTACCTCGGGAACGAGCAGTTCTTC. Its translation is CASSYLGNEQFF.

This clone was recorded only once. The genes are TRBV28 and TRBJ1-2; no definite D call. The germline gives CDR1 MDHEN, CDR2 SYDVKM. The CDR3 has 13 amino acids. V lost 2 bases and J 4 bases, leaving 8 bases between the germline ends. For the CDR3, the DNA is TGTGCCAGCAGTTTACCAGAGAGCTATGGCTACACCTTC. Its protein is CASSLPESYGYTF.

The chain links TRBV4-1 to TRBJ2-3; the D is unclear. Per the germline V gene, CDR1 is MGHRA and CDR2 is YSYEKL. The CDR3 is 14 amino acids. Trimming took off 3 bases at V and 4 bases at J, with 11 bases between the two ends. CDR3 sequence (DNA): TGCGCCAGCAGCCAGAACTTGGCCGCAGATACGCAGTATTTT. As protein: CASSQNLAADTQYF.

This chain uses TRBV6-6 with TRBJ2-2; D is unclear. This CDR3 spans 12 amino acids. The ends were cut back, 8 bases at V and 6 bases at J, with 10 bases in the middle. CDR1 and CDR2 (germline): MNHNY, SVGAGI (reference sequence). The CDR3 spells CASHYHAGELFF. The DNA of the CDR3 is TGTGCCAGCCACTACCACGCCGGGGAGCTGTTTTTT.

The chain carries TRBV7-8 and TRBJ1-2; D is uncertain. V lost 4 bases and J lost 2, with 8 bases in between. This CDR3 comprises 13 residues. Per the germline V gene, CDR1 is SGHVS and CDR2 is FQNEAQ. CDR3: CASSSLANYGYTF. In nucleotides, the CDR3 is TGTGCCAGCAGCTCACTGGCAAACTATGGCTACACCTTC.

The genes are TRBV19 and TRBJ2-6; D call uncertain. The CDR3 is made up of 15 amino acids. The germline V gene encodes CDR1 LNHDA and CDR2 SQIVND (reference sequence). The V gene lost 3 bases and the J gene lost 5 bases, with 11 bases spanning the gap. CDR3 DNA sequence: TGTGCCAGTAGTATTCAGACCAACCGGGCCAACGTCCTGACTTTC. Translation: CASSIQTNRANVLTF.

The chain carries TRBV2 and TRBJ2-7, with a tentative D call TRBD1 (6 bases). Germline V gives CDR1 SNHLY, CDR2 FYNNEI. The V end was cut by 6 bases, the J end by 6 bases, with 12 bases between. CDR3 size: 12 residues. CDR3 in DNA: TGTGCCAGCAGCGCAGGGGTAGGCGAGCAGTACTTC. Translating gives CASSAGVGEQYF.

The rearrangement uses TRBV6-1 and TRBJ2-7; the D is unclear. This CDR3 has 14 amino acids. Germline-derived CDR1 and CDR2 are MNHNS and SASEGT. V lost 0 bases to trimming and J lost 5 bases, with 11 bases between them. CDR3 sequence (DNA): TGTGCCAGCAGTGAAGCCCTGGGTAAGAACGAGCAGTACTTC. Protein sequence: CASSEALGKNEQYF.

CDR3 in DNA: TGCAGCGTTTACAGAGGGGGCTATGGCTACACCTTC. It yields the protein CSVYRGGYGYTF. The V gene is TRBV29-1, the J gene TRBJ1-2; D possibly corresponds to TRBD1 (6 bases). CDR1 is SQVTM, CDR2 ANQGSEA, per germline. The V gene lost 5 bases and the J gene lost 4 bases, with 11 bases spanning the gap. The CDR3 is 12 amino acids.

V gene TRBV2 combines with J gene TRBJ2-5; 7 bases are shared with TRBD2. CDR3 length equals 13 residues. Trimming took 7 bases from V and 5 from J; bases not matched to a gene: 7. Germline V CDR1 and CDR2: SNHLY, FYNNEI. The CDR3 nucleotides read TGTGCCAGCACCCGGACTAGGGTTGAGACCCAGTACTTC. This gives the protein CASTRTRVETQYF. The whole variable domain, filled in from reference TRBV2 and TRBJ2-5, reads EPEVTQTPSHQVTQMGQEVILRCVPISNHLYFYWYRQILGQKVEFLVSFYNNEISEKSEIFDDQFSVERPDGSNFTLKIRSTKLEDSAMYFCASTRTRVETQYFGPGTRLLVL.

The chain employs TRBV28 and TRBJ2-3, with a weak D call TRBD2 (6 bases). CDR1 is MDHEN, CDR2 SYDVKM, per germline. The CDR3 covers 16 residues. Trimming shortened V by 8 bases and J by 2 bases, and 20 bases separated the two germline ends. The CDR3 region is CASGTPQRSNTDTQYF. For the CDR3, the DNA is TGTGCCAGCGGGACTCCACAGCGGAGTAACACAGATACGCAGTATTTT.

This sequence joins TRBV5-6 and TRBJ2-1, with 9 bases matching TRBD1. V lost 2 bases, J lost 4 bases, and 7 bases stayed unmatched. CDR1 is SGHDT and CDR2 is YYEEEE in the germline V gene. This CDR3 has 16 amino acids. CDR3 in amino acids: CASSFEPGQGYNEQFF. In DNA, the CDR3 is TGTGCCAGCAGCTTCGAACCGGGACAGGGATACAATGAGCAGTTCTTC.

This clone was detected once. The J gene is TRBJ1-4, the V gene TRBV11-2, with a tentative D call TRBD1 (6 bases). The ends were cut back, 2 bases at V and 5 bases at J, with 15 bases in the middle. From germline, CDR1 is SGHAT and CDR2 FQNNGV. The CDR3 has 16 amino acids. The chain's CDR3 is CASSLRTGYSNEKLFF. DNA of the CDR3: TGTGCCAGCAGCTTACGAACAGGGTATTCAAATGAAAAACTGTTTTTT.

J is TRBJ1-2 and V is TRBV2; 9 bases fit TRBD1. Germline V gives CDR1 SNHLY, CDR2 FYNNEI. Trimming removed 7 bases from V and 4 bases from J; junction bases left unmatched: 4. CDR3 size: 13 residues. CDR3 nucleotide sequence: TGTGCCAGCAATGACAGGGGGGCCTATGGCTACACCTTC. This translates into CASNDRGAYGYTF.

V and J are TRBV28 and TRBJ1-6; D is possibly TRBD1 (6 bases). The ends were cut back, 1 base at V and 4 bases at J, with 8 bases in the middle. In germline, CDR1 is MDHEN, CDR2 SYDVKM. There are 15 residues in the CDR3. The CDR3 sequence is CASSLSGQYNSPLHF. The CDR3 DNA sequence: TGTGCCAGCAGTTTATCAGGACAGTATAATTCACCCCTCCACTTT.

There are a few counts of this clone. The chain combines TRBV5-1 with TRBJ2-5; tentative D call: TRBD1 (5 bases). This CDR3 contains 13 residues. Germline-derived CDR1 and CDR2 are SGHRS and YFSETQ. With 6 bases removed from V and 6 bases from J, the gap between germline ends came to 15 bases. The chain's CDR3 is CASNPGRAQTQYF. The CDR3 DNA sequence: TGCGCCAGCAACCCCGGCAGGGCTCAGACCCAGTACTTC. Full variable domain (outside the CDR3, taken from reference TRBV5-1 and TRBJ2-5): KAGVTQTPRYLIKTRGQQVTLSCSPISGHRSVSWYQQTPGQGLQFLFEYFSETQRNKGNFPGRFSGRQFSNSRSEMNVSTLELGDSALYLCASNPGRAQTQYFGPGTRLLVL.

Note on this clone: Compared with germline, one end of the junction differs, possibly owing to a read error. The chain links TRBV25-1 to TRBJ1-5, with TRBD1 matching over 7 bases. Germline V gene lookup returns CDR1 MGHDK and CDR2 SYGVNS. This CDR3 comprises 13 residues. The CDR3 DNA reads TGTGCCAGCTGTGACAGGGGCAATCAGCCCCAGCATTTT. As protein: CASCDRGNQPQHF.

This clone has a count of ten or more. The chain is built from TRBV15 and TRBJ2-4, with D possibly matching TRBD2 (6 bases). The V end was cut by 0 bases, the J end by 6 bases, with 12 bases between. The CDR3 loop spans 15 amino acids. Per germline, CDR1 LNHNV and CDR2 YYDKDF (reference sequence). CDR3 sequence reads: CATSRDLGGLNIQYF. The CDR3 DNA sequence: TGTGCCACCAGCAGAGATCTCGGGGGACTAAACATTCAGTACTTC.

In nucleotides, the CDR3 is TGCGCCAGCAGCTTTATGGGACAGGGAGAGGGCACTGAAGCTTTCTTT. Translation: CASSFMGQGEGTEAFF. The chain links TRBV5-1 to TRBJ1-1, with 9 bases identical to TRBD1. CDR3 length: 16 residues. Per the germline V gene, CDR1 is SGHRS and CDR2 is YFSETQ. The V segment lost 2 bases and the J segment 4 bases; nucleotides outside the gene matches: 9.

This clone was observed a few times. This sequence joins TRBV28 and TRBJ1-6; TRBD1 is a possible D gene (6 bases). Trimming shortened V by 6 bases and J by 6 bases, and 21 bases separated the two germline ends. CDR3 length: 17 amino acids. Germline-derived CDR1 and CDR2 are MDHEN and SYDVKM. This CDR3 reads CASRGTTLRAANSPLHF. The CDR3 coding sequence is TGTGCCAGCAGGGGGACAACCCTACGGGCCGCTAATTCACCCCTCCACTTT.

J is TRBJ1-3 and V is TRBV9; weak D call: TRBD1 (6 bases). The CDR3 length is 17 residues. Trimming removed 0 bases at V and 0 bases at J, with 13 bases between. Per the germline V gene, CDR1 is SGDLS and CDR2 is YYNGEE. CDR3 nucleotide sequence: TGTGCCAGCAGCGTAGGCCCGGACAGCTACTCTGGAAACACCATATATTTT. Translating it yields CASSVGPDSYSGNTIYF.

The chain joins TRBV7-3 to TRBJ2-1, with D perhaps matching TRBD1 (5 bases). CDR3 length equals 14 residues. Germline CDR1 is SGHTA and CDR2 is FQGTGA. The V end lost 5 bases, the J end lost 1 base, and 9 bases lay between the germline ends. The CDR3 protein is CASSQRTSYNEQFF. The CDR3 coding sequence is TGTGCCAGCAGCCAACGGACATCCTACAATGAGCAGTTCTTC. Supplemented by reference TRBV7-3 and TRBJ2-1, the full variable domain reads GAGVSQTPSNKVTEKGKYVELRCDPISGHTALYWYRQSLGQGPEFLIYFQGTGAADDSGLPNDRFFAVRPEGSVSTLKIQRTERGDSAVYLCASSQRTSYNEQFFGPGTRLTVL.

The sample holds one count of this clone. The chain recombines TRBV7-8 with TRBJ2-1; 8 bases map to TRBD1. CDR1 and CDR2 from the germline V gene are SGHVS and FQNEAQ. The CDR3 has 16 amino acids. V shed 1 base, J shed 4 bases, and the junction held 6 bases outside the gene matches. CDR3 amino acids: CASSLGGTGGYNEQFF. CDR3 bases: TGTGCCAGCAGCTTAGGGGGGACAGGAGGATACAATGAGCAGTTCTTC. Drawing the rest from reference TRBV7-8 and TRBJ2-1, the complete variable domain is GAGVSQSPRYKVAKRGQDVALRCDPISGHVSLFWYQQALGQGPEFLTYFQNEAQLDKSGLPSDRFFAERPEGSVSTLKIQRTQQEDSAVYLCASSLGGTGGYNEQFFGPGTRLTVL.